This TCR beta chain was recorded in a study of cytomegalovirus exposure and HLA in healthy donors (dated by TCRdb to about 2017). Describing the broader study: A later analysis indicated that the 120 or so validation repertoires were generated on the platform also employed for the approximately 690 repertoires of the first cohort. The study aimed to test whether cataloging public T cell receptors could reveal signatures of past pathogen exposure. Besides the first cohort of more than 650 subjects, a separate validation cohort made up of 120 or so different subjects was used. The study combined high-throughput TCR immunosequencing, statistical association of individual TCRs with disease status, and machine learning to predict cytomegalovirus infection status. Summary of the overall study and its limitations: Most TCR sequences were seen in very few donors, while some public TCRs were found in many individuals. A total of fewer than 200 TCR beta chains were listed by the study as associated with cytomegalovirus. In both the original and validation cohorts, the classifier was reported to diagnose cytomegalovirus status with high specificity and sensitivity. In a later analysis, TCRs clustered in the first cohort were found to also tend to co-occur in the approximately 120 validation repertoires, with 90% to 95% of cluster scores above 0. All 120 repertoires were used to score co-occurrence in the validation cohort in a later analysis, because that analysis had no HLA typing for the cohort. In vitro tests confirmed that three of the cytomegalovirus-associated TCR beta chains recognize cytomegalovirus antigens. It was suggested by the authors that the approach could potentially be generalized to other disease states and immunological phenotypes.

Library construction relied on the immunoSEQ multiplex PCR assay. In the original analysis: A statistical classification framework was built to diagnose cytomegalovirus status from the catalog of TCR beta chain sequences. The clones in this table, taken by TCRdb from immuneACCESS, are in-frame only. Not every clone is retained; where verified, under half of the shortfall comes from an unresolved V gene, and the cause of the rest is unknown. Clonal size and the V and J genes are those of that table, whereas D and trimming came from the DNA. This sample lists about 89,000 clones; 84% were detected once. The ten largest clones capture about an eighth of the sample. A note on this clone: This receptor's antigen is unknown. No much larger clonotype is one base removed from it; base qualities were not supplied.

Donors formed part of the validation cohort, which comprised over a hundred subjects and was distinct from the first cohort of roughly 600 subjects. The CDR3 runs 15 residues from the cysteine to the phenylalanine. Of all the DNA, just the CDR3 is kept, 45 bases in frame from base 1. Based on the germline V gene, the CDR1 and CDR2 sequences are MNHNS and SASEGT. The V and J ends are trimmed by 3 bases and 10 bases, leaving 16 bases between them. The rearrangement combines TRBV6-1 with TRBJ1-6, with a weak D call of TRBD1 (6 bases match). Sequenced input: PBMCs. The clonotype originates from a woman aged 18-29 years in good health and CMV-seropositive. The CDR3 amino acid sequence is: CASSDRGQEGSPLHF. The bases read TGTGCCAGCAGTGACCGGGGACAAGAGGGATCACCCCTCCACTTT.